This TCR beta chain was retrieved from a study of PD-L1 blockade in urothelial cancer. Study-level information: Each patient had 0 to 3 earlier chemotherapy regimens.

Germline loops: CDR1 LGHNA, CDR2 YNFKEQ. With 4 bases removed from V and 6 bases from J, the gap between germline ends came to 18 bases. There are 15 residues in the CDR3. Each PCR contained spiked-in synthetic TCR analog templates. The protocol was immunoSEQ multiplex PCR, while the TCRdb copy is restricted to in-frame clones and leaves out a portion. Among roughly 49,000 clones, around 84% were seen once, and the ten largest hold approximately 23%. The sample's time point: pretreatment peripheral blood. The chain recombines TRBV4-2 with TRBJ1-2; D may be TRBD1 (5 bases). This material consisted of PBMCs, taken around atezolizumab (anti-PD-L1) treatment. This receptor was taken from a man aged 60 to 75 with urothelial cancer. CDR3 protein: CASSRNPREVDGYTF. CDR3 nucleotides: TGTGCCAGCAGCCGTAACCCCAGGGAGGTCGATGGCTACACCTTC.